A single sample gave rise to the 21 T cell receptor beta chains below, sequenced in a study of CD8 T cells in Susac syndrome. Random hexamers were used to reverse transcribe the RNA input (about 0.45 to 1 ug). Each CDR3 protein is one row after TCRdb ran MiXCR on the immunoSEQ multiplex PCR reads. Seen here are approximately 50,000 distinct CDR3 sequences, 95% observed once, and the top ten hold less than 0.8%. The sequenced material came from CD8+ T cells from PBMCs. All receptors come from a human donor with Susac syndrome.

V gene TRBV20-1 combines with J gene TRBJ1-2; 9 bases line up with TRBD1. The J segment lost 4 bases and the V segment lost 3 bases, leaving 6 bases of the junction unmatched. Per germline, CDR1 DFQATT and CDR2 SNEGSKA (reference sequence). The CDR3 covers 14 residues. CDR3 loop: CSASFGTGIYGYTF. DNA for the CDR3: TGCAGTGCTAGTTTTGGGACAGGGATCTATGGCTACACCTTC.

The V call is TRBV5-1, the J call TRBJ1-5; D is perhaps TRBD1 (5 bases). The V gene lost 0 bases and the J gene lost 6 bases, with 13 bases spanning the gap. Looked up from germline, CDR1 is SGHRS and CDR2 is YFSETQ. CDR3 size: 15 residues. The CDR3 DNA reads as TGCGCCAGCAGCTTGGATCAGGGCCGGGGTCAGCCCCAGCATTTT. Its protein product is CASSLDQGRGQPQHF.

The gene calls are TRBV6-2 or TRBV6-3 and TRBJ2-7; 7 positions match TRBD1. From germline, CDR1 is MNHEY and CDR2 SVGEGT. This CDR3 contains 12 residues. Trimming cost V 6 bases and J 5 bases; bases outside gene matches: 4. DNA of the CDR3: TGTGCCAGCAGACTTCAGGGGGACGAGCAGTACTTC. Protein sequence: CASRLQGDEQYF.

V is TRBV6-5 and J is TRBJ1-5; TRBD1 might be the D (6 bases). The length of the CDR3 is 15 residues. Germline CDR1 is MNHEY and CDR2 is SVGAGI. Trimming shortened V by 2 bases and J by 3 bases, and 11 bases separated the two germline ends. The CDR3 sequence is CASSYTGSPNQPQHF. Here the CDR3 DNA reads TGTGCCAGCAGTTACACAGGGTCGCCCAATCAGCCCCAGCATTTT.

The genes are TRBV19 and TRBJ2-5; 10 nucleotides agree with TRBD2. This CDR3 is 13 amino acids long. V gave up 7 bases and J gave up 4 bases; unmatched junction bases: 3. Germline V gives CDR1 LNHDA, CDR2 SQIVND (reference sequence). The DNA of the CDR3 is TGTGCCAGTACTTGGACTAGCGGAGAGACCCAGTACTTC. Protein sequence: CASTWTSGETQYF.

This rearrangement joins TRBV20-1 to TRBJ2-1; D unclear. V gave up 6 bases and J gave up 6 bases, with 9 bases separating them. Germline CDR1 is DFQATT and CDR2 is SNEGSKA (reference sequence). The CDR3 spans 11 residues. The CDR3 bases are TGCAGTGCCCCCGGGCCCAATGAGCAGTTCTTC. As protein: CSAPGPNEQFF.

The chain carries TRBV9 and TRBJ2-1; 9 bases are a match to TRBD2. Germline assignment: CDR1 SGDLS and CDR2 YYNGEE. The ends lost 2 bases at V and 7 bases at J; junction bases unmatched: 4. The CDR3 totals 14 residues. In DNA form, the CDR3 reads TGTGCCAGCAGCGTTGCGGGGGGGCCTAATGAGCAGTTCTTC. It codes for CASSVAGGPNEQFF. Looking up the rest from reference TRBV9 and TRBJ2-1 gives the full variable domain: DSGVTQTPKHLITATGQRVTLRCSPRSGDLSVYWYQQSLDQGLQFLIQYYNGEERAKGNILERFSAQQFPDLHSELNLSSLELGDSALYFCASSVAGGPNEQFFGPGTRLTVL.

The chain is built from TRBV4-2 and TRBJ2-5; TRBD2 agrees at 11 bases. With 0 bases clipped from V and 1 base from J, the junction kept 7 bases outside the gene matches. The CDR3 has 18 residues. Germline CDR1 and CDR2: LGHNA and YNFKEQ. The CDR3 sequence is CASSQEPRLAGGQETQYF. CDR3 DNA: TGTGCCAGCAGCCAAGAACCGAGGCTAGCGGGGGGCCAAGAGACCCAGTACTTC.

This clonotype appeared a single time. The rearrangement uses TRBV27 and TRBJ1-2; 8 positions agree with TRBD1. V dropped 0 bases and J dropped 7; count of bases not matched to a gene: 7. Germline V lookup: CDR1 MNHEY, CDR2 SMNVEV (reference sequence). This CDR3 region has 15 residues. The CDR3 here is CASSLSPQGASGYTF. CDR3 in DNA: TGTGCCAGCAGTTTATCGCCCCAGGGGGCCAGTGGCTACACCTTC.

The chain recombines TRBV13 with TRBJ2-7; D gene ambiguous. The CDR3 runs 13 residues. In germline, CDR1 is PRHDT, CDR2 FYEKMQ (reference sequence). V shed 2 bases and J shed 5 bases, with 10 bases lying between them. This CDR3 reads CASSLSIKNEQYF. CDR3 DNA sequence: TGTGCCAGCAGCTTAAGCATTAAAAACGAGCAGTACTTC.

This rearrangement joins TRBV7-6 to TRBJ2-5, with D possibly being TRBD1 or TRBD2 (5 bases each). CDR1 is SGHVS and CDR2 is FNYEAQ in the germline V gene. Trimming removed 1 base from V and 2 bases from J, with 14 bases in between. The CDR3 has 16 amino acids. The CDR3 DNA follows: TGTGCCAGCAGCTTAGATTTGAGGGACCTACAAGAGACCCAGTACTTC. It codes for CASSLDLRDLQETQYF.

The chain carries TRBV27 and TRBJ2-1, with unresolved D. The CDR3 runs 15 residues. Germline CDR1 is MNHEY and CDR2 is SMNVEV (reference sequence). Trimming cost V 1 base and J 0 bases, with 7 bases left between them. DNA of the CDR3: TGTGCCAGCAGTTTATTGCCCAGCTCCTACAATGAGCAGTTCTTC. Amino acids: CASSLLPSSYNEQFF.

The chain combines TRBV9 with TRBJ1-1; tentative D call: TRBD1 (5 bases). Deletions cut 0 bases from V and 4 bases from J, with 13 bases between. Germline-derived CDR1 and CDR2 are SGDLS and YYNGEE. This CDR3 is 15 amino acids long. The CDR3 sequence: CASSVGVGGVTEAFF. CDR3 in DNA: TGTGCCAGCAGCGTAGGGGTAGGAGGGGTCACTGAAGCTTTCTTT.

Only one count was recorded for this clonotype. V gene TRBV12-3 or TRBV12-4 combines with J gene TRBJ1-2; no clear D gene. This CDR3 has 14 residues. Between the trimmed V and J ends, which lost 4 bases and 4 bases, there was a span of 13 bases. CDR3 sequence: CASSSRTQGYGYTF. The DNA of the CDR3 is TGTGCCAGCAGTTCACGGACGCAAGGCTATGGCTACACCTTC.

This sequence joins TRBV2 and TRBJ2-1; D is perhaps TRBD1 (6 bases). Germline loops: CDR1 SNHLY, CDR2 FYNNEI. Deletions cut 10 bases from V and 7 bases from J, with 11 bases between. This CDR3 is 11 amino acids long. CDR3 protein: CAMDSGNEQFF. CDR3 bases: TGTGCCATGGACAGCGGTAATGAGCAGTTCTTC.

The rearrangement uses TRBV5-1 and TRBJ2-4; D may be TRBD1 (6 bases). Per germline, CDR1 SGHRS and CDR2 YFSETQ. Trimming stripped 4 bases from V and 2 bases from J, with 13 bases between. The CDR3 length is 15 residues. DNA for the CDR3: TGCGCCAGCAGCAGACCCCAGGGGACCAAAAACATTCAGTACTTC. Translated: CASSRPQGTKNIQYF.

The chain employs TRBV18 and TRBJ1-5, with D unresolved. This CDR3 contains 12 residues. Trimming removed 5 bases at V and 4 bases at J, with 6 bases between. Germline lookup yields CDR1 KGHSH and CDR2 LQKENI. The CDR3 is CASSRENQPQHF. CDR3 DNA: TGTGCCAGCTCAAGGGAGAATCAGCCCCAGCATTTT.

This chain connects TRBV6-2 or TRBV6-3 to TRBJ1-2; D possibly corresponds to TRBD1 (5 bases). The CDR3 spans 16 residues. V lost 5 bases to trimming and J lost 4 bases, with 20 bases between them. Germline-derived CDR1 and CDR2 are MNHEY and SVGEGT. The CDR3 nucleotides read TGTGCCAGCAGTCCTTTACAGGTCCCAAACTCCTATGGCTACACCTTC. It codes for CASSPLQVPNSYGYTF.

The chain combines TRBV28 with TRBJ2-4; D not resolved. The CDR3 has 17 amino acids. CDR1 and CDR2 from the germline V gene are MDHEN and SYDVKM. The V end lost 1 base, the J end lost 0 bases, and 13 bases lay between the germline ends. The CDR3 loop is CASSLFSDYLAKNIQYF. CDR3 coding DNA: TGTGCCAGCAGTTTATTTTCAGATTACTTAGCCAAAAACATTCAGTACTTC.

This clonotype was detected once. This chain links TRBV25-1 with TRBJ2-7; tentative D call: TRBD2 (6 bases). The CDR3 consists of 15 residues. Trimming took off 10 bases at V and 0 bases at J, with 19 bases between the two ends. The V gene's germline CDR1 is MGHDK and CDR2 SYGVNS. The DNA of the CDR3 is TGTGCCACCGCTACCGGGACTCTAAGCTCCTACGAGCAGTACTTC. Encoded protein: CATATGTLSSYEQYF.

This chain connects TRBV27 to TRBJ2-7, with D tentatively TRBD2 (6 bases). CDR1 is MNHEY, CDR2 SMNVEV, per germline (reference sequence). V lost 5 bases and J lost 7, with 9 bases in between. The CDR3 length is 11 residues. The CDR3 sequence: CASSGGSEQYF. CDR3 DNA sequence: TGTGCCAGCAGTGGGGGGTCGGAGCAGTACTTC.